A selection of T cell receptor beta chains follows, all from one sample in a study of T cell changes during pregnancy in multiple sclerosis. TCRdb keeps only in-frame clones here, not all; method: immunoSEQ multiplex PCR. The sample records more than 100,000 clones, around 91% being singletons. The material sequenced was peripheral blood, taken after pregnancy. Receptors originate from a female donor with multiple sclerosis, enrolled in a pregnancy study. The CDR3 runs from the conserved cysteine through the conserved F or W. D genes are given only for firm matches. Rows give clone size only sometimes, using once, few, many, or a class for an expanded clone.

CDR3aa: CASSQETKPGIWGYTF
CDR3nt: TGCGCCAGCAGCCAAGAGACCAAGCCAGGGATATGGGGCTACACCTTC
j_gene: TRBJ1-2
abundance: -
v_gene: TRBV4-3
d_gene: -

CDR3aa: CASSSGGRVKDTGELFF
CDR3nt: TGTGCCAGCAGCTCGGGCGGGAGGGTTAAGGACACCGGGGAGCTGTTTTTT
j_gene: TRBJ2-2
abundance: once
v_gene: TRBV11-2
d_gene: TRBD2

CDR3aa: CASSPRTPAGTGELFF
CDR3nt: TGTGCCAGCTCACCCCGAACTCCAGCGGGCACCGGGGAGCTGTTTTTT
j_gene: TRBJ2-2
abundance: -
v_gene: TRBV18
d_gene: -

CDR3aa: CAWSWGGGTTDTQYF
CDR3nt: TGTGCCTGGAGTTGGGGGGGAGGGACCACAGATACGCAGTATTTT
j_gene: TRBJ2-3
abundance: -
v_gene: TRBV30
d_gene: TRBD2

CDR3aa: CASSAHTNSQNRNEQFF
CDR3nt: TGCGCCAGCAGCGCCCACACCAATAGCCAGAATAGGAATGAGCAGTTCTTC
j_gene: TRBJ2-1
abundance: -
v_gene: TRBV5-1
d_gene: -

CDR3aa: CASSSRTGDAYGYTF
CDR3nt: TGTGCCAGCAGCTCCAGGACAGGAGACGCTTACGGCTACACCTTC
j_gene: TRBJ1-2
abundance: -
v_gene: TRBV7-8
d_gene: TRBD1

CDR3aa: CASSLGRSGTYVYEQYF
CDR3nt: TGTGCCAGCAGCTTAGGGCGCTCCGGGACATATGTCTACGAGCAGTACTTC
j_gene: TRBJ2-7
abundance: -
v_gene: TRBV7-6
d_gene: -

CDR3aa: CASSLVSSGGASRNEQFF
CDR3nt: TGTGCCAGCAGCTTAGTGAGTAGCGGGGGGGCGAGTAGGAATGAGCAGTTCTTC
j_gene: TRBJ2-1
abundance: -
v_gene: TRBV7-2
d_gene: TRBD2

CDR3aa: CASSPGQGPYYGYTF
CDR3nt: TGTGCCAGCTCACCCGGACAGGGACCCTACTATGGCTACACCTTC
j_gene: TRBJ1-2
abundance: -
v_gene: TRBV18
d_gene: TRBD1

CDR3aa: CASSPEAANSNQPQHF
CDR3nt: TGTGCCAGCTCACCTGAGGCAGCAAATAGCAATCAGCCCCAGCATTTT
j_gene: TRBJ1-5
abundance: -
v_gene: TRBV18
d_gene: -

CDR3aa: CASSLGQGAGQPQHF
CDR3nt: TGCGCCAGCAGCTTGGGTCAGGGGGCTGGTCAGCCCCAGCATTTT
j_gene: TRBJ1-5
abundance: -
v_gene: TRBV5-1
d_gene: TRBD1

CDR3aa: CSVGQGDAYEQYF
CDR3nt: TGCAGCGTAGGACAGGGGGATGCCTACGAGCAGTACTTC
j_gene: TRBJ2-7
abundance: -
v_gene: TRBV29-1
d_gene: TRBD1

CDR3aa: CASSIGRTYNEQFF
CDR3nt: TGTGCCAGTAGTATTGGACGGACTTACAATGAGCAGTTCTTC
j_gene: TRBJ2-1
abundance: -
v_gene: TRBV19
d_gene: -

CDR3aa: CASSAWGLSLREQYF
CDR3nt: TGTGCCAGCTCCGCTTGGGGACTAAGCCTTCGCGAGCAGTACTTC
j_gene: TRBJ2-7
abundance: -
v_gene: TRBV27
d_gene: TRBD2

CDR3aa: CAWHGTASEQYF
CDR3nt: TGTGCCTGGCACGGGACAGCGTCTGAGCAGTACTTC
j_gene: TRBJ2-7
abundance: -
v_gene: TRBV30
d_gene: TRBD1

CDR3aa: CASSPFGQVSGNTIYF
CDR3nt: TGTGCCAGCAGCCCCTTTGGGCAGGTCTCTGGAAACACCATATATTTT
j_gene: TRBJ1-3
abundance: -
v_gene: TRBV11-2
d_gene: -

CDR3aa: CSVEETGGYEQYF
CDR3nt: TGCAGCGTTGAAGAGACAGGGGGCTACGAGCAGTACTTC
j_gene: TRBJ2-7
abundance: -
v_gene: TRBV29-1
d_gene: TRBD1

CDR3aa: CASSPARVLTGNTEAFF
CDR3nt: TGTGCCAGCTCACCCGCGAGGGTGCTCACTGGGAACACTGAAGCTTTCTTT
j_gene: TRBJ1-1
abundance: -
v_gene: TRBV18
d_gene: -

CDR3aa: CASSPGTSGYNEQFF
CDR3nt: TGTGCCAGCAGCCCGGGGACTAGCGGTTACAATGAGCAGTTCTTC
j_gene: TRBJ2-1
abundance: -
v_gene: TRBV11-3
d_gene: TRBD2

CDR3aa: CASSLAARGNTEAFF
CDR3nt: TGTGCCAGCAGCTTAGCGGCCAGGGGGAACACTGAAGCTTTCTTT
j_gene: TRBJ1-1
abundance: -
v_gene: TRBV7-6
d_gene: -

CDR3aa: CASSLDSGTHYEQYF
CDR3nt: TGTGCCAGCAGCTTAGATAGCGGGACCCACTACGAGCAGTACTTC
j_gene: TRBJ2-7
abundance: -
v_gene: TRBV11-3
d_gene: TRBD2

CDR3aa: CASSADGTFYGYTF
CDR3nt: TGTGCCAGCAGCGCAGACGGGACTTTTTATGGCTACACCTTC
j_gene: TRBJ1-2
abundance: -
v_gene: TRBV7-2
d_gene: -

CDR3aa: CASSLAGARSNYGYTF
CDR3nt: TGTGCCAGCAGCTTAGCGGGCGCGAGATCAAACTATGGCTACACCTTC
j_gene: TRBJ1-2
abundance: once
v_gene: TRBV7-2
d_gene: -

CDR3aa: CASSISTGDGQPQHF
CDR3nt: TGTGCCAGTAGTATCAGCACAGGGGACGGTCAGCCCCAGCATTTT
j_gene: TRBJ1-5
abundance: -
v_gene: TRBV19
d_gene: TRBD1

CDR3aa: CASSYLPGEQYF
CDR3nt: TGTGCCAGCAGTTACCTACCGGGCGAGCAGTACTTC
j_gene: TRBJ2-7
abundance: -
v_gene: TRBV6-5
d_gene: -

CDR3aa: CATSKDAGAEETQYF
CDR3nt: TGTGCCACCAGCAAAGATGCGGGGGCAGAAGAGACCCAGTACTTC
j_gene: TRBJ2-5
abundance: -
v_gene: TRBV15
d_gene: -

CDR3aa: CASRGLAEHNEQFF
CDR3nt: TGTGCCAGTAGGGGGCTAGCGGAACACAATGAGCAGTTCTTC
j_gene: TRBJ2-1
abundance: -
v_gene: TRBV19
d_gene: TRBD2

CDR3aa: CASSPRVEANEKLFF
CDR3nt: TGTGCCAGCAGTCCCAGGGTCGAGGCTAATGAAAAACTGTTTTTT
j_gene: TRBJ1-4
abundance: -
v_gene: TRBV7-9
d_gene: -

CDR3aa: CASSPKLAGGLTSYEQYF
CDR3nt: TGTGCCAGCTCACCAAAACTAGCGGGAGGCCTTACCTCCTACGAGCAGTACTTC
j_gene: TRBJ2-7
abundance: -
v_gene: TRBV18
d_gene: TRBD2

CDR3aa: CASSSVGGRGGARGYTF
CDR3nt: TGTGCCAGCAGCTCAGTAGGGGGAAGAGGGGGCGCGCGAGGCTACACCTTC
j_gene: TRBJ1-2
abundance: -
v_gene: TRBV7-2
d_gene: TRBD1

CDR3aa: CSVGTSVYEQYF
CDR3nt: TGCAGCGTAGGGACTAGCGTCTACGAGCAGTACTTC
j_gene: TRBJ2-7
abundance: -
v_gene: TRBV29-1
d_gene: TRBD2

CDR3aa: CASSWIAGDQETQYF
CDR3nt: TGTGCCAGCAGTTGGATAGCGGGAGACCAAGAGACCCAGTACTTC
j_gene: TRBJ2-5
abundance: -
v_gene: TRBV27
d_gene: TRBD2

CDR3aa: CASSPNPGTGGGYGYTF
CDR3nt: TGTGCCAGCAGCCCGAACCCCGGGACAGGGGGCGGCTATGGCTACACCTTC
j_gene: TRBJ1-2
abundance: -
v_gene: TRBV11-2
d_gene: TRBD1

CDR3aa: CASSQGTGGYYGYTF
CDR3nt: TGTGCCAGCAGCCAAGGGACAGGGGGCTATTATGGCTACACCTTC
j_gene: TRBJ1-2
abundance: few
v_gene: TRBV14
d_gene: TRBD1

CDR3aa: CASSYSGGAGQPQHF
CDR3nt: TGTGCCAGCAGTTACTCGGGAGGGGCGGGTCAGCCCCAGCATTTT
j_gene: TRBJ1-5
abundance: -
v_gene: TRBV6-5
d_gene: -

CDR3aa: CASSLGLAGADTQYF
CDR3nt: TGTGCCAGCAGCTTAGGTCTAGCGGGGGCAGATACGCAGTATTTT
j_gene: TRBJ2-3
abundance: -
v_gene: TRBV7-2
d_gene: TRBD2

CDR3aa: CASSEGPISGNTIYF
CDR3nt: TGTGCCAGCAGCGAAGGGCCGATCTCTGGAAACACCATATATTTT
j_gene: TRBJ1-3
abundance: -
v_gene: TRBV25-1
d_gene: -

CDR3aa: CAITEGVPYTEAFF
CDR3nt: TGTGCCATCACCGAGGGGGTGCCCTACACTGAAGCTTTCTTT
j_gene: TRBJ1-1
abundance: -
v_gene: TRBV10-3
d_gene: -

CDR3aa: CATSSSPAGKKLFF
CDR3nt: TGTGCCACCAGCAGTTCCCCAGCGGGGAAAAAACTGTTTTTT
j_gene: TRBJ1-4
abundance: once
v_gene: TRBV15
d_gene: -

CDR3aa: CATSTGTSGRAGTGETQYF
CDR3nt: TGTGCCACCAGCACGGGGACTAGCGGGAGGGCCGGAACCGGGGAGACCCAGTACTTC
j_gene: TRBJ2-5
abundance: -
v_gene: TRBV15
d_gene: TRBD2

CDR3aa: CASSPPGSGLAGTDTQYF
CDR3nt: TGTGCCAGCAGCCCACCCGGGTCCGGACTAGCGGGCACAGATACGCAGTATTTT
j_gene: TRBJ2-3
abundance: -
v_gene: TRBV5-4
d_gene: TRBD2

CDR3aa: CASSYSGTGSPEQYF
CDR3nt: TGTGCCAGCAGTTACTCCGGGACAGGGAGTCCCGAGCAGTACTTC
j_gene: TRBJ2-7
abundance: -
v_gene: TRBV6-5
d_gene: TRBD1

CDR3aa: CASSLVGGSEQYF
CDR3nt: TGTGCCAGCAGCTTAGTGGGCGGGTCCGAGCAGTACTTC
j_gene: TRBJ2-7
abundance: -
v_gene: TRBV7-8
d_gene: -

CDR3aa: CASGHGGRNTEAFF
CDR3nt: TGCGCCAGCGGGCACGGGGGGCGGAACACTGAAGCTTTCTTT
j_gene: TRBJ1-1
abundance: once
v_gene: TRBV5-1
d_gene: -

CDR3aa: CASSGTANTGELFF
CDR3nt: TGTGCCAGCAGCGGGACAGCGAACACCGGGGAGCTGTTTTTT
j_gene: TRBJ2-2
abundance: -
v_gene: TRBV2
d_gene: TRBD1

CDR3aa: CSVGRQGEDGYTF
CDR3nt: TGCAGCGTTGGGAGACAGGGAGAAGATGGCTACACCTTC
j_gene: TRBJ1-2
abundance: -
v_gene: TRBV29-1
d_gene: TRBD1

CDR3aa: CSVDISGEQYF
CDR3nt: TGCAGCGTTGATATATCCGGGGAGCAGTACTTC
j_gene: TRBJ2-7
abundance: -
v_gene: TRBV29-1
d_gene: -

CDR3aa: CASSFPPLDRFTEAFF
CDR3nt: TGTGCCAGCAGCTTTCCTCCCCTTGACAGGTTCACTGAAGCTTTCTTT
j_gene: TRBJ1-1
abundance: -
v_gene: TRBV11-2
d_gene: -

CDR3aa: CASRDGPVMGPVNTEAFF
CDR3nt: TGTGCCAGCAGGGATGGCCCGGTTATGGGGCCAGTGAACACTGAAGCTTTCTTT
j_gene: TRBJ1-1
abundance: -
v_gene: TRBV2
d_gene: -

CDR3aa: CASRQELSGANVLTF
CDR3nt: TGTGCCAGCAGACAGGAGCTCTCTGGGGCCAACGTCCTGACTTTC
j_gene: TRBJ2-6
abundance: -
v_gene: TRBV6-1
d_gene: -

CDR3aa: CASSAMTGATEAFF
CDR3nt: TGTGCCAGCAGTGCAATGACAGGGGCCACTGAAGCTTTCTTT
j_gene: TRBJ1-1
abundance: -
v_gene: TRBV6-1
d_gene: TRBD1

CDR3aa: CASSSRLSVTDTQYF
CDR3nt: TGTGCCAGCAGTTCGAGGCTCTCAGTCACAGATACGCAGTATTTT
j_gene: TRBJ2-3
abundance: -
v_gene: TRBV27
d_gene: -

CDR3aa: CACGTGVSSQYF
CDR3nt: TGTGCCTGCGGGACAGGGGTCTCCTCGCAGTATTTT
j_gene: TRBJ2-3
abundance: -
v_gene: TRBV28
d_gene: TRBD1

CDR3aa: CASSFQAGGLDFANTGELFF
CDR3nt: TGTGCCAGCAGCTTCCAAGCGGGGGGTTTGGATTTTGCGAACACCGGGGAGCTGTTTTTT
j_gene: TRBJ2-2
abundance: -
v_gene: TRBV7-6
d_gene: TRBD2